Following are 11 T cell receptor beta chains from one sample sequenced in a study of CD4 T cells in relation to SARS-CoV-2 and coronaviruses. Before the COVID-19 pandemic, during about 2010-2019, CD4+ T cells were taken from unexposed donors. After about 10 days of culture, CD4+ T cells were isolated. Their antigens remain unidentified. Sequencing was performed with immunoSEQ multiplex PCR; in TCRdb, only in-frame clones are kept and a portion is missing. Of about 24,000 clones in the sample, under 85% were seen once. Input material: CD4+ T cells from PBMCs, cultured in vitro. The receptors derive from a human donor in good health.

This clone was counted a few times. The chain employs TRBV18 and TRBJ1-1, with 10 bases matching TRBD1. Per germline, CDR1 KGHSH and CDR2 LQKENI. The CDR3 is made up of 17 amino acids. V shed 6 bases and J 0 bases; nucleotides not matched to a gene: 10. The CDR3 bases are TGTGCCAGCTCGCCAAGACAGGGGGCTTTGATGAACACTGAAGCTTTCTTT. This encodes CASSPRQGALMNTEAFF. Based on the CDR3 plus reference TRBV18 and TRBJ1-1, the full variable domain is NAGVMQNPRHLVRRRGQEARLRCSPMKGHSHVYWYRQLPEEGLKFMVYLQKENIIDESGMPKERFSAEFPKEGPSILRIQQVVRGDSAAYFCASSPRQGALMNTEAFFGQGTRLTVV.

This clone was counted a single time. This chain connects TRBV28 to TRBJ2-7; no reliable D call. Germline V gene lookup returns CDR1 MDHEN and CDR2 SYDVKM. CDR3 length: 13 amino acids. The ends were cut back, 2 bases at V and 3 bases at J, with 8 bases in the middle. CDR3 amino acids: CASSLAEGYEQYF. CDR3 coding DNA: TGTGCCAGCAGTTTAGCTGAAGGCTACGAGCAGTACTTC.

V and J are TRBV7-9 and TRBJ1-5; D not certain. The germline V gene encodes CDR1 SEHNR and CDR2 FQNEAQ (reference sequence). Between the trimmed V and J ends, which lost 5 bases and 5 bases, there was a span of 7 bases. The CDR3 extends over 12 amino acids. CDR3 residues: CASSPGDQPQHF. The CDR3 coding sequence is TGTGCCAGCAGCCCTGGTGATCAGCCCCAGCATTTT.

J is TRBJ1-1 and V is TRBV7-9, with D tentatively TRBD1 (6 bases). CDR1 SEHNR and CDR2 FQNEAQ come from the germline V gene (reference sequence). This CDR3 has 15 residues. The V and J ends lost 5 bases and 0 bases respectively, with 13 bases between them. Written as DNA, the CDR3 is TGTGCCAGCAGCGTGGACAGATTTTTGAACACTGAAGCTTTCTTT. It is translated as CASSVDRFLNTEAFF.

V gene TRBV19 combines with J gene TRBJ1-1, with a tentative D call TRBD1 (5 bases). This CDR3 has 13 residues. The V end lost 4 bases, the J end lost 8 bases, and 14 bases lay between the germline ends. Germline CDR1 and CDR2: LNHDA and SQIVND (reference sequence). The CDR3 DNA sequence: TGTGCCAGTAGTACAATCGGGGGGGTAGAAGCTTTCTTT. It specifies CASSTIGGVEAFF.

V and J are TRBV5-6 and TRBJ1-5, with no clear D. The germline V gene encodes CDR1 SGHDT and CDR2 YYEEEE. Trimming removed 4 bases at V and 4 bases at J, with 12 bases between. This CDR3 spans 14 amino acids. The CDR3 sequence: CASSNGRDNQPQHF. CDR3 sequence (DNA): TGTGCCAGCAGCAATGGACGGGATAATCAGCCCCAGCATTTT.

The chain carries TRBV5-1 and TRBJ2-3; 9 bases map to TRBD2. Germline trimming cut 0 bases from V and 2 bases from J; bases unmatched to any gene: 4. The germline V gene has CDR1 SGHRS and CDR2 YFSETQ. This CDR3 spans 16 amino acids. As DNA, the CDR3 is TGCGCCAGCAGCTTGGTCAGCGGGAGGCACACAGATACGCAGTATTTT. Its translation is CASSLVSGRHTDTQYF.

The chain combines TRBV20-1 with TRBJ2-7; D is possibly TRBD1 (6 bases). CDR3 length: 11 residues. Germline CDR1 reads DFQATT; CDR2 reads SNEGSKA (reference sequence). V was trimmed by 6 bases and J by 3 bases, leaving 9 bases between them. CDR3 in amino acids: CSAPDSYEQYF. Written as DNA, the CDR3 is TGCAGTGCCCCGGACAGCTACGAGCAGTACTTC.

The chain employs TRBV2 and TRBJ1-1; D remains ambiguous. Trimming took 6 bases from V and 1 from J, leaving 3 bases between them. The CDR3 spans 11 residues. Germline CDR1 reads SNHLY; CDR2 reads FYNNEI. This CDR3 is CASRTNTEAFF. The CDR3 nucleotides are TGTGCCAGCAGGACGAACACTGAAGCTTTCTTT. Supplemented by reference TRBV2 and TRBJ1-1, the full variable domain reads EPEVTQTPSHQVTQMGQEVILRCVPISNHLYFYWYRQILGQKVEFLVSFYNNEISEKSEIFDDQFSVERPDGSNFTLKIRSTKLEDSAMYFCASRTNTEAFFGQGTRLTVV.

This clone appeared once. The chain links TRBV28 to TRBJ2-4; 11 nucleotides agree with TRBD1. The CDR3 extends over 18 amino acids. J lost 0 bases, V lost 2 bases, and 6 bases had no gene match. From germline, CDR1 is MDHEN and CDR2 SYDVKM. CDR3 nucleotide sequence: TGTGCCAGCAGTTTACGGACAGGGGGCGGGCTAGCCAAAAACATTCAGTACTTC. Amino acids: CASSLRTGGGLAKNIQYF.

This sequence joins TRBV30 and TRBJ1-1; D uncertain. The CDR3 sequence is 11 residues long. Germline V gene lookup returns CDR1 GTSNPN and CDR2 SVGIG (reference sequence). Trimming removed 7 bases at V and 3 bases at J, with 9 bases between. This CDR3 reads CASDWDTEAFF. CDR3 nucleotide sequence: TGTGCCTCGGACTGGGACACTGAAGCTTTCTTT.